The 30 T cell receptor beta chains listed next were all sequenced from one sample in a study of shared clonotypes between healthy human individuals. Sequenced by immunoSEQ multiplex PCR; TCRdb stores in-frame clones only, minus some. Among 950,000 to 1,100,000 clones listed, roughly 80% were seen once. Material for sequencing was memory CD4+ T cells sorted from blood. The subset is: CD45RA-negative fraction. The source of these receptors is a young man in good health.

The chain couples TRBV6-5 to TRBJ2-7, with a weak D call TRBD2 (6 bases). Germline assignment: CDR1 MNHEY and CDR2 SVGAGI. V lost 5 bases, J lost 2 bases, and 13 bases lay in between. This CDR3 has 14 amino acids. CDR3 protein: CASSGGLLPYEQYF. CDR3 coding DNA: TGTGCCAGCAGTGGGGGACTTCTTCCCTACGAGCAGTACTTC.

CDR3 loop: CASRQAGEYNSPLHF. The CDR3 bases are TGTGCCAGCAGGCAAGCCGGGGAATATAATTCACCCCTCCACTTT. The rearrangement links TRBV6-1 to TRBJ1-6; D gene ambiguous. Germline values: CDR1 MNHNS, CDR2 SASEGT. The CDR3 has 15 residues. V lost 6 bases to trimming and J lost 4 bases, with 13 bases between them.

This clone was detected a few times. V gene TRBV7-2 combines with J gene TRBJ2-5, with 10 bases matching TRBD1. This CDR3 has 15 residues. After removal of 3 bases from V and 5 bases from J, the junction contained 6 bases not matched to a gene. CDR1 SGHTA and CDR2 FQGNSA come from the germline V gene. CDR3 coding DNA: TGTGCCAGCAGCTTGGGACAGGGGATAATTGAGACCCAGTACTTC. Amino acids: CASSLGQGIIETQYF.

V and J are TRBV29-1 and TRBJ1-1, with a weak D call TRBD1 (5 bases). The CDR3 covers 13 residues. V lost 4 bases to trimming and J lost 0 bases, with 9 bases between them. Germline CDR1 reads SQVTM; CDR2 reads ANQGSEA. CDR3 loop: CSVAWGLNTEAFF. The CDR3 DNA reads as TGCAGCGTTGCTTGGGGGTTGAACACTGAAGCTTTCTTT.

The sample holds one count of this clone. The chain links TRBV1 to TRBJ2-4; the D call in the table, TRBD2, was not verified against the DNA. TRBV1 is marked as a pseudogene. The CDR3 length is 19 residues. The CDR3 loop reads CTSSGGAGGTRGPKNIQYF. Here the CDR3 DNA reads TGCACCAGCAGCGGCGGGGCGGGAGGTACAAGGGGGCCCAAAAACATTCAGTACTTC.

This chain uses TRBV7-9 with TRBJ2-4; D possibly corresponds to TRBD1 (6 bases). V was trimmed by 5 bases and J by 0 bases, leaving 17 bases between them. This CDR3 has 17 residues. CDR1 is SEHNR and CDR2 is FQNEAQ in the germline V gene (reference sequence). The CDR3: CASSAQGGGLAKNIQYF. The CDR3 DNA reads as TGTGCCAGCAGCGCACAGGGCGGCGGGTTAGCCAAAAACATTCAGTACTTC. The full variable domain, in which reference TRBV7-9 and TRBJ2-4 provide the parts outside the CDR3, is DTGVSQNPRHKITKRGQNVTFRCDPISEHNRLYWYRQTLGQGPEFLTYFQNEAQLEKSRLLSDRFSAERPKGSFSTLEIQRTEQGDSAMYLCASSAQGGGLAKNIQYFGAGTRLSVL.

The CDR3 DNA is TGTGCCAGCAGTTACAACAGGGATAACTATGGCTACACCTTC. Encoded protein: CASSYNRDNYGYTF. The chain joins TRBV6-5 to TRBJ1-2; D perhaps matches TRBD1 (6 bases). CDR3 size: 14 residues. Germline CDR1 reads MNHEY; CDR2 reads SVGAGI. V was shortened by 2 bases and J by 1 base, with 8 bases between the two germline ends.

CDR3 DNA: TGTGCCAGCAGCTTGGATGCGGAGGGGTACAATGAGCAGTTCTTC. This translates into CASSLDAEGYNEQFF. V and J are TRBV5-4 and TRBJ2-1; D is possibly TRBD2 (6 bases). CDR3 length: 15 residues. V was trimmed by 0 bases and J by 4 bases, leaving 11 bases between them. Germline V gives CDR1 SGHNT, CDR2 YYREEE (reference sequence).

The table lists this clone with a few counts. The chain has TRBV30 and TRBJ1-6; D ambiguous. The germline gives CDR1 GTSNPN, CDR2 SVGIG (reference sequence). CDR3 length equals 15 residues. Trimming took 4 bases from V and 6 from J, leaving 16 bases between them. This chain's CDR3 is CAWTQGPTLNSPLHF. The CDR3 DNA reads TGTGCCTGGACCCAAGGACCGACTCTTAATTCACCCCTCCACTTT.

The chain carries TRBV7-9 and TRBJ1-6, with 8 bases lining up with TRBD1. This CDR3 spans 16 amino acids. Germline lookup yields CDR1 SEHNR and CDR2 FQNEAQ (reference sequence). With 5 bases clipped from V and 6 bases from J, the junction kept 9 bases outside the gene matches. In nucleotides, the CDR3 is TGTGCCAGCAGCACCGGGACAGGAGCTAGTAATTCACCCCTCCACTTT. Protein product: CASSTGTGASNSPLHF.

CDR3 sequence: CSATGANVLTF. CDR3 nucleotide sequence: TGCAGTGCCACTGGGGCCAACGTCCTGACTTTC. V and J are TRBV20-1 and TRBJ2-6; D gene uncertain. The CDR3 consists of 11 residues. Deletions cut 6 bases from V and 2 bases from J, with 2 bases between. The germline CDR1 and CDR2 sequences are DFQATT and SNEGSKA (reference sequence).

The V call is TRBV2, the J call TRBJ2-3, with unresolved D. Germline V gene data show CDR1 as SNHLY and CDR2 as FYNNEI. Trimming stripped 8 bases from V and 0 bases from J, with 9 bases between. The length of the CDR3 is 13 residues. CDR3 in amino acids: CASEYSSTDTQYF. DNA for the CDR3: TGTGCCAGCGAATACTCTAGCACAGATACGCAGTATTTT.

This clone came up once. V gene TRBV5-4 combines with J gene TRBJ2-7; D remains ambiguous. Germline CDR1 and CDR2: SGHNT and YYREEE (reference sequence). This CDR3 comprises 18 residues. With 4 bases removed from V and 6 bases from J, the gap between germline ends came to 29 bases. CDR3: CASSLKHQIGALRGEQYF. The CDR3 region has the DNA TGTGCCAGCAGCCTGAAGCACCAGATTGGAGCGCTACGAGGCGAGCAGTACTTC.

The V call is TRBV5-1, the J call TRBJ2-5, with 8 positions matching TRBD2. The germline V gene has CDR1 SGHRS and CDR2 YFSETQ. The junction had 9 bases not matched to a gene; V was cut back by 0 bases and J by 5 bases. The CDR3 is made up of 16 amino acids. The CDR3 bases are TGCGCCAGCAGCTTGGGAACCAGCGGGAGTGCGGAGACCCAGTACTTC. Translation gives CASSLGTSGSAETQYF.

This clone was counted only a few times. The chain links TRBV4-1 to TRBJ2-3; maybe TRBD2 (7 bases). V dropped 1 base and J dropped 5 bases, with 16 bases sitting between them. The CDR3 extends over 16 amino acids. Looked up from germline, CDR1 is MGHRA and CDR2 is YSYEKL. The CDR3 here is CASSQGGARERDTQYF. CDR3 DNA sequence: TGCGCCAGCAGCCAAGGGGGGGCGCGGGAGAGAGATACGCAGTATTTT.

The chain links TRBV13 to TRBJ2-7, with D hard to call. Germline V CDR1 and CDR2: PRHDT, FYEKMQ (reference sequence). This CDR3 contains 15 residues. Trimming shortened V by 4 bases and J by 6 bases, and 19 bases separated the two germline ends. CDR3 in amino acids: CASSSTASHDVEQYF. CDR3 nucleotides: TGTGCCAGCAGCTCAACCGCCTCACATGATGTCGAGCAGTACTTC. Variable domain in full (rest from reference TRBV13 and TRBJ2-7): AAGVIQSPRHLIKEKRETATLKCYPIPRHDTVYWYQQGPGQDPQFLISFYEKMQSDKGSIPDRFSAQQFSDYHSELNMSSLELGDSALYFCASSSTASHDVEQYFGPGTRLTVT.

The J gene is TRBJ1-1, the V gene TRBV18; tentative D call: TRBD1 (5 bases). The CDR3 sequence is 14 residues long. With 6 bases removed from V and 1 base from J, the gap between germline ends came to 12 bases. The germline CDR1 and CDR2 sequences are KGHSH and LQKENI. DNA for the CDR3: TGTGCCAGCTCCCGGGCCCAGGGGAACACTGAAGCTTTCTTT. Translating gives CASSRAQGNTEAFF.

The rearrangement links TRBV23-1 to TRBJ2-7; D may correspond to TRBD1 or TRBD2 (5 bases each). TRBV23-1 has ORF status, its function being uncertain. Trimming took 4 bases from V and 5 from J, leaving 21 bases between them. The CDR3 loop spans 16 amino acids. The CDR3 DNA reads TGCGCCAGCAGTCTAAGTCAGGGAGTCGAAAATCACGAGCAGTACTTC. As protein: CASSLSQGVENHEQYF.

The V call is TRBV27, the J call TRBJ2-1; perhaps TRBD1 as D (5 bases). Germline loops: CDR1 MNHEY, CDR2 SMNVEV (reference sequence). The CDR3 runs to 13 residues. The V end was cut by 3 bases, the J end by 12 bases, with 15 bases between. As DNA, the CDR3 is TGTGCCAGCAGTTTTGGGGCTAGTGGAGCGCAGTTCTTC. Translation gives CASSFGASGAQFF.

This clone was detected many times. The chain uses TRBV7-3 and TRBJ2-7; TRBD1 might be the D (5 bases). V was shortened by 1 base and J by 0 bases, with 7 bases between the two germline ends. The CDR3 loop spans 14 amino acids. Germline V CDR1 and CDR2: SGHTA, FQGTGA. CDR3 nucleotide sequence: TGTGCCAGCAGCTTAATGCAGGGCTCCTACGAGCAGTACTTC. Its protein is CASSLMQGSYEQYF.

The CDR3 loop reads CASSPPFAGNAGELFF. For the CDR3, the DNA is TGTGCCAGCTCACCACCGTTCGCGGGAAACGCCGGGGAGCTGTTTTTT. The chain links TRBV18 to TRBJ2-2, with a possible D match to TRBD2 (6 bases). Trimming removed 0 bases from V and 6 bases from J, with 14 bases in between. The CDR3 is made up of 16 amino acids. The germline CDR1 and CDR2 sequences are KGHSH and LQKENI.

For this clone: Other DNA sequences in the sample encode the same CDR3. This chain's CDR3 is CASSLNSGANVLTF. CDR3 sequence (DNA): TGTGCCAGCAGTCTAAATTCCGGGGCCAACGTCCTGACTTTC. This chain connects TRBV7-2 to TRBJ2-6; D gene unclear. V lost 6 bases, J lost 4 bases, and 10 bases lay in between. The CDR3 loop spans 14 amino acids. Germline CDR1 reads SGHTA; CDR2 reads FQGNSA.

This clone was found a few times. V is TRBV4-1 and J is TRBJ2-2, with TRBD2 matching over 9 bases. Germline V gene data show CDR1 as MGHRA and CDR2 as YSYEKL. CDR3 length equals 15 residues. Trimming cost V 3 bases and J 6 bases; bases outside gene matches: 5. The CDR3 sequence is CASSQGGRVAGELFF. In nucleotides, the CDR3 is TGCGCCAGCAGCCAGGGCGGGAGGGTAGCCGGGGAGCTGTTTTTT.

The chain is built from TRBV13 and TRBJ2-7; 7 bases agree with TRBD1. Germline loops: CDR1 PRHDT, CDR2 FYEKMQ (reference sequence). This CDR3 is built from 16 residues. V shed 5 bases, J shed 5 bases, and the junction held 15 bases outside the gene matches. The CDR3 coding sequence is TGTGCCAGCAGCGGCAGTGACAGGGTTGCGCAGGACGAGCAGTACTTC. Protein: CASSGSDRVAQDEQYF.

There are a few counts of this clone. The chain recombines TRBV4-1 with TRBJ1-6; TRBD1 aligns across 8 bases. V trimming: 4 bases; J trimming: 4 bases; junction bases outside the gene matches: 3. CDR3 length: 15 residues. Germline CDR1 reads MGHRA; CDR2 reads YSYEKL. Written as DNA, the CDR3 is TGCGCCAGCAGCCTTGGACAGGGATATAATTCACCCCTCCACTTT. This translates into CASSLGQGYNSPLHF.

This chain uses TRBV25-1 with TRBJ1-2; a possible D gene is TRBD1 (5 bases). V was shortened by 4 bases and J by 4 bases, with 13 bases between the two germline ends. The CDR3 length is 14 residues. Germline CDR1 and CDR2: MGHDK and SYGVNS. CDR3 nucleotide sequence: TGTGCCAGCAGTGTGGGGACGGGAGGCTATGGCTACACCTTC. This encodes CASSVGTGGYGYTF.

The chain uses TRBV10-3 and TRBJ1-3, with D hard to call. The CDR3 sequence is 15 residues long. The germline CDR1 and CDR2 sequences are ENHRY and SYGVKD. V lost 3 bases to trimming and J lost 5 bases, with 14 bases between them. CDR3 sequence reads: CAISDRAPQRNTIYF. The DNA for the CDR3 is TGTGCCATCAGTGATCGGGCACCCCAGAGAAACACCATATATTTT.

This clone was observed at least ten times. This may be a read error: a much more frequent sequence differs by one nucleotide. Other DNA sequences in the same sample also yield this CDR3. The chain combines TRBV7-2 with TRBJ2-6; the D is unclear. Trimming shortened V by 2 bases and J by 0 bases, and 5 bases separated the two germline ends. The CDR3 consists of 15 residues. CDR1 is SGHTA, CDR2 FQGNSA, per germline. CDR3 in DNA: TGTGCCAGCAGCTTAAGGAGCTCTGGGGCCAACGTCCTGACTTTC. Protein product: CASSLRSSGANVLTF.

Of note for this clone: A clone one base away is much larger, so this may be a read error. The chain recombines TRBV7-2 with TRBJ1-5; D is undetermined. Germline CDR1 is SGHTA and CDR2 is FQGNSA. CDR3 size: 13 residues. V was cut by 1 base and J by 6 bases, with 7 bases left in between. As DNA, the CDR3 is TGTGCCAGCAGCTTAGATAGGGTTCAGCCCCAGCATTTT. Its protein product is CASSLDRVQPQHF.

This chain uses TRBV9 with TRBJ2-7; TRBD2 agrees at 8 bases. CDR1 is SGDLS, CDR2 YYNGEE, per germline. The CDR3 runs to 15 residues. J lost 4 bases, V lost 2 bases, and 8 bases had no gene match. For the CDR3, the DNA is TGTGCCAGCAGCGTCTTTCCGGGAGGGCCGTACGAGCAGTACTTC. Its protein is CASSVFPGGPYEQYF.